This T cell receptor (beta chain) is from a study of tumor-infiltrating lymphocytes in primary liver carcinoma. Overall study findings and caveats: It was in tumors, not blood, that the top-250-clone fraction was significantly higher (p = 0.039). Tumor region pairs shared more overlap than did tumor-adjacent and tumor-blood pairs.

Between roughly 20 and 33 mg of unsorted bulk tissue served as the source from which RNA and DNA were co-extracted. Five discrete regions of every tumor underwent sampling. The study found over 85% viable tumor cells in every tumor sample. As for this clonotype: The antigen is unknown. A read error may explain this, as a much larger clone is one base away.

cDNA specific to TCR beta was made from 500 ng of total RNA, with a constant-region primer employed for priming. Modified slightly, ARM-PCR produced TCR beta libraries over three nested multiplex PCR rounds. Investigators reported that the first two PCR rounds, at around 9 cycles each, used TRBV1-TRBV30 forward primers with a C-beta reverse primer. TCRdb reprocessed the multiplex PCR reads with MiXCR, giving one entry per CDR3 protein. The data contain approximately 73,000 distinct CDR3 sequences, 60% to 80% of them singletons. Deletions cut 3 bases from V and 4 bases from J, with 12 bases between. The CDR3 is made up of 13 amino acids. Germline CDR1 SQVTM, CDR2 ANQGSEA.

The source material was liver tumor tissue from sampling region 4. As to subset: tumor region T4, right-lateral pole. This sequence joins TRBV29-1 and TRBJ1-1, with a possible D match to TRBD1 (5 bases). The clonotype was recovered from a man between 40 and 49 years old with primary liver carcinoma and hepatitis B virus infection. Written as DNA, the CDR3 is TGCAGCGTTGAGAGAGGGGAGGGCACTGAAGCTTTCTTT. This sequence encodes CSVERGEGTEAFF.